A single TCR beta chain is shown here with its context. Trimming took off 3 bases at V and 1 base at J, with 12 bases between the two ends. The CDR3 covers 15 residues. The germline V gene has CDR1 SGHTA and CDR2 FQGTGA. The data originate from a study of blood T cell repertoires in COVID-19. Study-wide background: Samples representing acute and convalescent COVID-19 were sourced from the United States, Italy and Spain.

Some clones are missing from TCRdb's copy, which holds only in-frame ones; the method was immunoSEQ multiplex PCR. This table holds around 15,000 clones, under 95% found once. The sequenced sample consisted of peripheral blood. The clonotype originates from a man aged 55-75 years with active COVID-19. The chain combines TRBV7-3 with TRBJ1-1, with D hard to call. In nucleotides, the CDR3 is TGTGCCAGCAGCTTCCTTCGTGTCGGGAACACTGAAGCTTTCTTT. Protein product: CASSFLRVGNTEAFF.